These 18 T cell receptor beta chains share one sample of origin, sequenced in a study of blood T cell repertoires in COVID-19. Clones were sequenced by immunoSEQ multiplex PCR, and TCRdb holds only the in-frame ones, with some missing. The sample holds 150,000 to 200,000 clones, about 87% seen once. The sample was peripheral blood. All receptors come from a man aged 55-75 years with acute or convalescent COVID-19.

The chain links TRBV27 to TRBJ2-7; 7 bases are a match to TRBD1. The trim removed 0 bases at V and 0 bases at J, leaving 2 bases unmatched. CDR1 and CDR2 (germline): MNHEY, SMNVEV (reference sequence). This CDR3 comprises 15 residues. CDR3 loop: CASSLSTGLSYEQYF. Written as DNA, the CDR3 is TGTGCCAGCAGTTTATCGACAGGGCTCTCCTACGAGCAGTACTTC.

This clone has only one observation. The chain recombines TRBV5-6 with TRBJ1-2, with TRBD1 identical over 8 bases. This CDR3 is 15 amino acids long. Germline CDR1 SGHDT, CDR2 YYEEEE. The V segment lost 4 bases and the J segment 2 bases; nucleotides outside the gene matches: 7. The CDR3 spells CASSLMDRENYGYTF. CDR3 DNA: TGTGCCAGCAGCCTCATGGACAGGGAAAACTATGGCTACACCTTC.

This chain uses TRBV9 with TRBJ2-2; no clear D. Germline V gives CDR1 SGDLS, CDR2 YYNGEE. V was trimmed by 2 bases and J by 7 bases, leaving 18 bases between them. This CDR3 comprises 16 residues. CDR3 in DNA: TGTGCCAGCAGCGTTGACCTGCGGATTACCGTCGGGGAGCTGTTTTTT. Protein product: CASSVDLRITVGELFF.

The V gene is TRBV10-3, the J gene TRBJ2-3; TRBD2 aligns across 10 bases. Germline loops: CDR1 ENHRY, CDR2 SYGVKD. The CDR3 has 16 residues. V lost 6 bases to trimming and J lost 3 bases; unmatched junction nucleotides: 9. CDR3 nucleotides: TGTGCCATCAGCGCTCGGACTAGCGGACGAACAGATACGCAGTATTTT. It translates to CAISARTSGRTDTQYF.

The J gene is TRBJ2-1, the V gene TRBV19; possibly TRBD2 for D (5 bases). The CDR3 is made up of 14 amino acids. CDR1 and CDR2 (germline): LNHDA, SQIVND (reference sequence). The germline V and J ends were trimmed by 5 bases and 6 bases, with 14 bases remaining between them. The CDR3 DNA is TGTGCCAGTAGTGGCAGCTCCCGGGGCAATGAGCAGTTCTTC. This encodes CASSGSSRGNEQFF.

The rearrangement joins TRBV20-1 to TRBJ1-2; possible D gene TRBD1, 6 bases. The CDR3 extends over 11 amino acids. V was trimmed by 6 bases and J by 9 bases, leaving 14 bases between them. Germline-derived CDR1 and CDR2 are DFQATT and SNEGSKA (reference sequence). CDR3 amino acids: CSAGGGLSYTF. CDR3 DNA: TGCAGTGCCGGGGGGGGGCTAAGCTACACCTTC.

This clone was seen once. V is TRBV9 and J is TRBJ1-3; D unclear. The germline gives CDR1 SGDLS, CDR2 YYNGEE. V lost 6 bases, J lost 0 bases, and 13 bases lay in between. CDR3 length: 15 amino acids. This CDR3 reads CASNRGLSSGNTIYF. CDR3 bases: TGTGCCAGCAACCGCGGGCTGTCCTCTGGAAACACCATATATTTT.

The gene calls are TRBV27 and TRBJ1-2; TRBD1 agrees at 11 bases. Germline V lookup: CDR1 MNHEY, CDR2 SMNVEV (reference sequence). With V trimmed by 6 bases and J by 4 bases, 10 bases remained unmatched. The CDR3 consists of 16 residues. The CDR3: CASRRQDRGLSYGYTF. As DNA, the CDR3 is TGTGCCAGCAGGCGACAGGACAGGGGGCTCAGCTATGGCTACACCTTC.

This chain connects TRBV19 to TRBJ2-1, with 8 bases aligning to TRBD1. CDR3 length: 15 amino acids. J gave up 3 bases and V 3 bases, and 4 bases lay outside the gene matches. Germline V lookup: CDR1 LNHDA, CDR2 SQIVND (reference sequence). DNA of the CDR3: TGTGCCAGTAGTATGGGACAGGTGGTCTACAATGAGCAGTTCTTC. It codes for CASSMGQVVYNEQFF.

The J gene is TRBJ2-2, the V gene TRBV7-3; D gene ambiguous. Trimming left V 1 base short and J 4 bases short, with 4 bases between. The CDR3 contains 13 residues. Per the germline V gene, CDR1 is SGHTA and CDR2 is FQGTGA. The CDR3 nucleotides read TGTGCCAGCAGCTTAAGTCGCACCGGGGAGCTGTTTTTT. It yields the protein CASSLSRTGELFF.

This clone was observed a single time. The rearrangement joins TRBV5-8 to TRBJ2-3; 11 bases line up with TRBD1. V shed 1 base and J 6 bases; nucleotides not matched to a gene: 10. This CDR3 has 17 amino acids. Germline lookup yields CDR1 SGHTS and CDR2 YDEGEE. CDR3 in amino acids: CASSLTILWTGGDTQYF. The CDR3 DNA follows: TGTGCCAGCAGCTTGACGATATTGTGGACAGGGGGCGATACGCAGTATTTT. Full variable domain (rest looked up from reference TRBV5-8 and TRBJ2-3): EAGVTQSPTHLIKTRGQQATLRCSPISGHTSVYWYQQALGLGLQFLLWYDEGEERNRGNFPPRFSGRQFPNYSSELNVNALELEDSALYLCASSLTILWTGGDTQYFGPGTRLTVL.

This clone has just one count. The rearrangement links TRBV5-4 to TRBJ1-2; no definite D call. Looked up from germline, CDR1 is SGHNT and CDR2 is YYREEE (reference sequence). This CDR3 contains 14 residues. Trimming removed 0 bases from V and 0 bases from J, with 6 bases in between. In DNA form, the CDR3 reads TGTGCCAGCAGCTTGGACAGAACTAACTATGGCTACACCTTC. Protein product: CASSLDRTNYGYTF.

This rearrangement joins TRBV7-2 to TRBJ1-4; TRBD1 aligns across 7 bases. The trim removed 5 bases at V and 6 bases at J, leaving 6 bases unmatched. CDR1 is SGHTA, CDR2 FQGNSA, per germline. This CDR3 is 14 amino acids long. CDR3 region: CASSHQGGDEKLFF. CDR3 DNA sequence: TGTGCCAGCAGCCACCAGGGGGGTGATGAAAAACTGTTTTTT. Filled out from reference TRBV7-2 and TRBJ1-4, the complete variable domain reads GAGVSQSPSNKVTEKGKDVELRCDPISGHTALYWYRQSLGQGLEFLIYFQGNSAPDKSGLPSDRFSAERTGGSVSTLTIQRTQQEDSAVYLCASSHQGGDEKLFFGSGTQLSVL.

The rearrangement links TRBV5-1 to TRBJ1-2; D may be TRBD1 (5 bases). The V end was cut by 5 bases, the J end by 1 base, with 18 bases between. Germline assignment: CDR1 SGHRS and CDR2 YFSETQ. CDR3 length equals 16 residues. The CDR3 DNA is TGCGCCAGCAGATATTCTGCGGGCGGGGGTAACTATGGCTACACCTTC. Translating gives CASRYSAGGGNYGYTF.

The J gene is TRBJ2-1, the V gene TRBV30, with 10 bases matching TRBD1. The V gene's germline CDR1 is GTSNPN and CDR2 SVGIG (reference sequence). V trimming: 8 bases; J trimming: 7 bases; junction bases outside the gene matches: 14. There are 15 residues in the CDR3. The CDR3 coding sequence is TGTGCCCTCGCCCCCGGGACAGGGGCCCTAAATGAGCAGTTCTTC. Its protein product is CALAPGTGALNEQFF.

This rearrangement joins TRBV5-6 to TRBJ1-5, with 9 positions matching TRBD1. The germline gives CDR1 SGHDT, CDR2 YYEEEE. V lost 0 bases to trimming and J lost 2 bases; unmatched junction nucleotides: 0. This CDR3 is built from 15 residues. In nucleotides, the CDR3 is TGTGCCAGCAGCTTGGGACAGGGGGGCAATCAGCCCCAGCATTTT. Protein sequence: CASSLGQGGNQPQHF.

The chain recombines TRBV7-9 with TRBJ2-7, with 9 bases lining up with TRBD2. V gave up 5 bases and J gave up 3 bases; unmatched junction bases: 8. CDR3 length equals 15 residues. The germline gives CDR1 SEHNR, CDR2 FQNEAQ (reference sequence). The CDR3 nucleotides are TGTGCCAGCAGCAATCCAGCGGGAGGCCTCTACGAGCAGTACTTC. It encodes CASSNPAGGLYEQYF.

Only a few counts were recorded for this clone. The chain carries TRBV28 and TRBJ2-7, with 10 bases that match TRBD2. Germline V gene sequence: CDR1 MDHEN, CDR2 SYDVKM. The J segment lost 4 bases and the V segment lost 7 bases, leaving 7 bases of the junction unmatched. The CDR3 loop spans 14 amino acids. The CDR3 DNA sequence: TGTGCCAGCATGCCTAGCGGGAGTCTTTACGAGCAGTACTTC. Translation gives CASMPSGSLYEQYF. The complete variable domain, with remaining parts taken from reference TRBV28 and TRBJ2-7, reads DVKVTQSSRYLVKRTGEKVFLECVQDMDHENMFWYRQDPGLGLRLIYFSYDVKMKEKGDIPEGYSVSREKKERFSLILESASTNQTSMYLCASMPSGSLYEQYFGPGTRLTVT.